These 10 T cell receptor beta chains originate from one sample sequenced in a study of T cell changes during pregnancy in multiple sclerosis. Clones were sequenced by immunoSEQ multiplex PCR, and TCRdb holds only the in-frame ones, with some missing. The repertoire holds tens of thousands of clones, with around nine tenths as singletons. Here the sequenced sample was CD4+ T cells from peripheral blood mononuclear cells, taken in the third trimester of pregnancy. The source is a female donor in good health, enrolled as a control in a pregnancy study.

The chain joins TRBV10-3 to TRBJ2-1; 10 bases agree with TRBD2. The CDR3 totals 12 residues. Trimming removed 3 bases from V and 15 bases from J; junction bases left unmatched: 5. CDR1 is ENHRY, CDR2 SYGVKD, per germline. Here the CDR3 reads CAISDKAGGVFF. The CDR3 DNA follows: TGTGCCATCAGTGATAAAGCGGGGGGGGTGTTCTTC.

V usage is TRBV15 and J usage is TRBJ1-6, with D possibly TRBD1 on 5 matching bases. Per germline, CDR1 LNHNV and CDR2 YYDKDF (reference sequence). The CDR3 loop spans 16 amino acids. Trimming left V 0 bases short and J 9 bases short, with 15 bases between. In DNA, the CDR3 is TGTGCCACCAGCAGAGATCCCCCAGGGCAGGGTTCACCCCTCCACTTT. Amino acid sequence: CATSRDPPGQGSPLHF.

The chain carries TRBV7-6 and TRBJ2-4, with 7 bases lining up with TRBD2. The CDR3 is 13 residues long. Trimming removed 6 bases from V and 7 bases from J; junction bases left unmatched: 6. The germline V gene has CDR1 SGHVS and CDR2 FNYEAQ. The CDR3 region is CASSPRGGNIQYF. In DNA form, the CDR3 reads TGTGCCAGCAGTCCCCGGGGAGGGAACATTCAGTACTTC.

The sample holds one count of this clone. The J gene is TRBJ2-7, the V gene TRBV9; 8 nucleotides match TRBD1. Germline CDR1 reads SGDLS; CDR2 reads YYNGEE. The CDR3 runs 15 residues. With V trimmed by 2 bases and J by 3 bases, 7 bases remained unmatched. CDR3 DNA: TGTGCCAGCAGCGTTGGAGGACAGGGTTTCTACGAGCAGTACTTC. It encodes CASSVGGQGFYEQYF.

The chain uses TRBV10-1 and TRBJ2-5; a weak D match, TRBD2 (6 bases). CDR1 WNHNN and CDR2 SYGVQD come from the germline V gene (reference sequence). Trimming removed 6 bases at V and 5 bases at J, with 28 bases between. The CDR3 loop spans 18 amino acids. CDR3 sequence reads: CASSPRPSVLSYLETQYF. For the CDR3, the DNA is TGCGCCAGCAGCCCTCGCCCTAGCGTGCTTTCATATTTGGAGACCCAGTACTTC.

The chain carries TRBV19 and TRBJ1-1, with D uncertain. The CDR3 runs 13 residues. Germline V gene lookup returns CDR1 LNHDA and CDR2 SQIVND (reference sequence). V was trimmed by 6 bases and J by 1 base, leaving 9 bases between them. This CDR3 is CASSPTENTEAFF. The CDR3 DNA sequence: TGTGCCAGTAGCCCAACAGAGAACACTGAAGCTTTCTTT. The full variable domain, in which reference TRBV19 and TRBJ1-1 provide the parts outside the CDR3, is DGGITQSPKYLFRKEGQNVTLSCEQNLNHDAMYWYRQDPGQGLRLIYYSQIVNDFQKGDIAEGYSVSREKKESFPLTVTSAQKNPTAFYLCASSPTENTEAFFGQGTRLTVV.

This clone was detected once. J is TRBJ2-7 and V is TRBV4-1, with 10 bases that match TRBD1. V lost 5 bases, J lost 4 bases, and 8 bases stayed unmatched. Germline V gene lookup returns CDR1 MGHRA and CDR2 YSYEKL. The CDR3 is 15 residues long. CDR3 nucleotide sequence: TGCGCCAGCAGCTTCCGGGACAGGGGTACGTACGAGCAGTACTTC. Protein: CASSFRDRGTYEQYF.

The chain is built from TRBV4-1 and TRBJ2-6; a weak D match, TRBD2 (5 bases). The germline gives CDR1 MGHRA, CDR2 YSYEKL. The V end lost 4 bases, the J end lost 2 bases, and 12 bases lay between the germline ends. The CDR3 consists of 16 residues. CDR3 in amino acids: CASSPREGTGANVLTF. In nucleotides, the CDR3 is TGCGCCAGCAGCCCACGGGAAGGGACTGGGGCCAACGTCCTGACTTTC.

This clone appeared once. This chain connects TRBV11-1 to TRBJ1-1, with a weak D call TRBD1 (5 bases). The CDR3 contains 13 residues. The V end lost 5 bases, the J end lost 7 bases, and 14 bases lay between the germline ends. Germline V gene data show CDR1 as SGHAT and CDR2 as FQDESV (reference sequence). The CDR3 reads CASSVRRGGEAFF. CDR3 bases: TGTGCCAGCAGCGTTAGGAGGGGAGGTGAAGCTTTCTTT. Using reference TRBV11-1 and TRBJ1-1 for the parts outside the CDR3, the full variable domain is EAEVAQSPRYKITEKSQAVAFWCDPISGHATLYWYRQILGQGPELLVQFQDESVVDDSQLPKDRFSAERLKGVDSTLKIQPAELGDSAMYLCASSVRRGGEAFFGQGTRLTVV.

The chain carries TRBV9 and TRBJ1-1; tentative D call: TRBD1 (5 bases). The CDR3 has 18 amino acids. The V end was cut by 3 bases, the J end by 1 base, with 22 bases between. Germline V CDR1 and CDR2: SGDLS, YYNGEE. The CDR3 DNA reads TGTGCCAGCAGCGCAACGGACCCTCAGGGTGCCGGGAACACTGAAGCTTTCTTT. Translated, it gives CASSATDPQGAGNTEAFF.